Following are 30 T cell receptor beta chains from one sample sequenced in a study of neurological immune-mediated disorders. TCRdb called the 5' RACE reads again in MiXCR, with one record for every CDR3 protein. The data show fewer than 25,000 distinct CDR3 sequences, 10% to 15% seen once. Sequenced input: PBMCs. The receptors were sampled from a woman aged 55-69 years with HTLV-1-associated myelopathy (HAM/TSP).

This clonotype was observed at least ten times. V gene TRBV29-1 combines with J gene TRBJ2-7; D is tentatively TRBD1 or TRBD2 (5 bases each). The V gene's germline CDR1 is SQVTM and CDR2 ANQGSEA. The ends were cut back, 5 bases at V and 4 bases at J, with 18 bases in the middle. The CDR3 extends over 14 amino acids. CDR3 sequence (DNA): TGCAGCGTTAGAACCGGGACGGTTAATTACGAGCAGTACTTC. It yields the protein CSVRTGTVNYEQYF.

This clonotype counts as medium-sized. J is TRBJ2-2 and V is TRBV29-1, with 7 bases that match TRBD2. With 2 bases clipped from V and 6 bases from J, the junction kept 9 bases outside the gene matches. The germline V gene has CDR1 SQVTM and CDR2 ANQGSEA. The CDR3 length is 15 residues. The CDR3 coding sequence is TGCAGCGTTGAATTGGGGGGGGGTTGGGCCGGGGAGCTGTTTTTT. It yields the protein CSVELGGGWAGELFF.

This clonotype came up many times. The chain couples TRBV12-3 or TRBV12-4 to TRBJ1-3; no clear D gene. The V and J ends lost 5 bases and 7 bases respectively, with 12 bases between them. The CDR3 sequence is 13 residues long. The CDR3 is CASSTPSFNTIYF. The CDR3 region has the DNA TGTGCCAGCAGTACCCCTTCTTTTAACACCATATATTTT.

Note on this clonotype: This may come from a read error, since a much larger clone is one base off. The chain couples TRBV12-3 or TRBV12-4 to TRBJ2-5; D unresolved. The CDR3 is made up of 15 amino acids. Trimming pared 2 bases from V and 5 bases from J, leaving 15 bases between. The CDR3 here is CASSLYKRDRETQYF. The DNA of the CDR3 is TGTGCCAGCAGTTTATACAAAAGGGATCGGGAGACCCAGTACTTC.

This clonotype was counted ten times or more. The chain uses TRBV7-2 and TRBJ2-2; D possibly corresponds to TRBD2 (6 bases). CDR1 and CDR2 (germline): SGHTA, FQGNSA. CDR3 length: 14 residues. Trimming pared 5 bases from V and 7 bases from J, leaving 14 bases between. DNA for the CDR3: TGTGCCAGCAGCAGGGACTTAAATAACGGGGAGCTGTTTTTT. Translation gives CASSRDLNNGELFF.

The sample holds many counts of this clonotype. This chain joins TRBV5-1 and TRBJ2-2; D possibly corresponds to TRBD2 (5 bases). Germline lookup yields CDR1 SGHRS and CDR2 YFSETQ. The CDR3 consists of 16 residues. Trimming cost V 0 bases and J 2 bases, with 11 bases left between them. The chain's CDR3 is CASSLAGIYNTGELFF. The CDR3 DNA is TGCGCCAGCAGCTTGGCCGGGATCTATAACACCGGGGAGCTGTTTTTT.

Ten or more counts support this clonotype. The chain joins TRBV5-1 to TRBJ1-1; weak D call: TRBD1 (6 bases). V was shortened by 1 base and J by 5 bases, with 15 bases between the two germline ends. CDR3 length: 15 residues. Germline CDR1 SGHRS, CDR2 YFSETQ. CDR3 bases: TGCGCCAGCAGCTTGAATGGTGGGGGACATACTGAAGCTTTCTTT. Encoded protein: CASSLNGGGHTEAFF.

This clonotype was seen at least ten times. The V call is TRBV6-5, the J call TRBJ2-1, with 9 bases fitting TRBD1. CDR1 is MNHEY and CDR2 is SVGAGI in the germline V gene. The length of the CDR3 is 16 residues. V shed 2 bases and J 1 base; nucleotides not matched to a gene: 3. In DNA, the CDR3 is TGTGCCAGCAGTTACGGAGGGACAGGGTCCTACAATGAGCAGTTCTTC. Translated: CASSYGGTGSYNEQFF.

There are many counts of this clonotype. The chain employs TRBV14 and TRBJ1-1; no reliable D call. The CDR3 covers 13 residues. Per the germline V gene, CDR1 is SGHDN and CDR2 is FVKESK. V dropped 2 bases and J dropped 0 bases, with 4 bases sitting between them. CDR3 coding DNA: TGTGCCAGCAGCCAATACATGAACACTGAAGCTTTCTTT. This encodes CASSQYMNTEAFF.

This clonotype was detected ten times or more. The V call is TRBV7-2, the J call TRBJ1-1; maybe TRBD1 (5 bases). The CDR3 is 13 amino acids. The germline gives CDR1 SGHTA, CDR2 FQGNSA. Trimming took off 5 bases at V and 5 bases at J, with 12 bases between the two ends. The CDR3 region has the DNA TGTGCCAGCAGCCCGACAGTGAGGACTGAAGCTTTCTTT. Amino acid sequence: CASSPTVRTEAFF.

This clonotype was observed many times. The J gene is TRBJ1-5, the V gene TRBV15; D is uncertain. Germline V gene lookup returns CDR1 LNHNV and CDR2 YYDKDF (reference sequence). The CDR3 is 14 residues long. The V end lost 6 bases, the J end lost 3 bases, and 12 bases lay between the germline ends. CDR3 nucleotide sequence: TGTGCCACCAGAAGTGAGCGGTTCAATCAGCCCCAGCATTTT. Its translation is CATRSERFNQPQHF.

This sequence joins TRBV6-1 and TRBJ1-4; possible D gene TRBD1, 5 bases. The V and J ends lost 0 bases and 8 bases respectively, with 19 bases between them. This CDR3 is built from 17 residues. The germline V gene encodes CDR1 MNHNS and CDR2 SASEGT. CDR3 bases: TGTGCCAGCAGTGAAGCGCTTATACCTCCTGGGGGGGAAAAACTGTTTTTT. Amino acid sequence: CASSEALIPPGGEKLFF.

This clonotype was recorded many times. The chain carries TRBV20-1 and TRBJ2-5; the D gene is possibly TRBD2 (6 bases). The germline CDR1 and CDR2 sequences are DFQATT and SNEGSKA (reference sequence). The CDR3 consists of 15 residues. Trimming left V 5 bases short and J 4 bases short, with 20 bases between. CDR3 in DNA: TGCAGTGCTGGGGATAGCGGCAAGGGGCGAGAGACCCAGTACTTC. The encoded protein is CSAGDSGKGRETQYF.

This clonotype came up many times. The chain has TRBV5-1 and TRBJ1-1; D gene unclear. Per the germline V gene, CDR1 is SGHRS and CDR2 is YFSETQ. The V end was cut by 3 bases, the J end by 5 bases, with 17 bases between. The CDR3 is made up of 15 amino acids. The CDR3 region is CASSYRSAGGTEAFF. Here the CDR3 DNA reads TGCGCCAGCAGCTACCGCTCGGCGGGAGGGACTGAAGCTTTCTTT. The full variable domain, completed using reference TRBV5-1 and TRBJ1-1, is KAGVTQTPRYLIKTRGQQVTLSCSPISGHRSVSWYQQTPGQGLQFLFEYFSETQRNKGNFPGRFSGRQFSNSRSEMNVSTLELGDSALYLCASSYRSAGGTEAFFGQGTRLTVV.

This clonotype has at least ten counts. CDR3 amino acids: CASSHGEFYGYTF. DNA of the CDR3: TGTGCCAGCAGCCATGGGGAATTCTATGGCTACACCTTC. The rearrangement uses TRBV3-1 and TRBJ1-2; no reliable D call. V was trimmed by 3 bases and J by 4 bases, leaving 9 bases between them. The CDR3 sequence is 13 residues long. Germline loops: CDR1 LGHDT, CDR2 YNNKEL (reference sequence). The variable domain in full, completed from reference TRBV3-1 and TRBJ1-2, reads DTAVSQTPKYLVTQMGNDKSIKCEQNLGHDTMYWYKQDSKKFLKIMFSYNNKELIINETVPNRFSPKSPDKAHLNLHINSLELGDSAVYFCASSHGEFYGYTFGSGTRLTVV.

This clonotype has a count of ten or more. The rearrangement links TRBV20-1 to TRBJ2-7; the D is unclear. Trimming pared 2 bases from V and 5 bases from J, leaving 13 bases between. The CDR3 has 13 amino acids. Germline V lookup: CDR1 DFQATT, CDR2 SNEGSKA (reference sequence). CDR3 DNA: TGCAGTGCTAGACACTCCGTTGGAAACGAGCAGTACTTC. It codes for CSARHSVGNEQYF.

This clonotype appeared many times. The rearrangement uses TRBV7-2 and TRBJ2-7; TRBD1 matches 11 bases. Germline V gives CDR1 SGHTA, CDR2 FQGNSA. The V gene end was trimmed by 8 bases and the J gene end by 2 bases; junction bases not matched to a gene: 5. This CDR3 region has 14 residues. Here the CDR3 reads CASLGTGGPYEQYF. CDR3 sequence (DNA): TGTGCCAGCCTGGGGACAGGGGGACCCTACGAGCAGTACTTC.

In its sample, this clonotype was seen many times. The genes are TRBV11-2 and TRBJ2-6, with 11 nucleotides matching TRBD2. Germline V lookup: CDR1 SGHAT, CDR2 FQNNGV. The CDR3 extends over 20 amino acids. V lost 1 base and J lost 0; bases outside the gene matches: 8. The CDR3 sequence: CASSLGSSGGTFSGANVLTF. The DNA of the CDR3 is TGTGCCAGCAGCTTAGGCTCTAGCGGGGGGACGTTCTCTGGGGCCAACGTCCTGACTTTC.

By frequency in the sample, this clonotype is medium-sized. This chain joins TRBV12-3 or TRBV12-4 and TRBJ1-5; D possibly corresponds to TRBD1 (5 bases). The CDR3 length is 13 residues. Trimming took 3 bases from V and 5 from J, leaving 8 bases between them. As DNA, the CDR3 is TGTGCCAGCAGTTTCGTGGGGGATCAGCCCCAGCATTTT. Its translation: CASSFVGDQPQHF.

This clonotype was picked up many times. The chain combines TRBV12-3 or TRBV12-4 with TRBJ1-1; no clear D gene. This CDR3 is built from 17 residues. V lost 3 bases to trimming and J lost 2 bases, with 19 bases between them. The CDR3 region is CASSFTSGASANTEAFF. The CDR3 DNA sequence: TGTGCCAGCAGTTTTACGTCTGGAGCATCGGCCAACACTGAAGCTTTCTTT.

This clonotype was detected many times. The chain carries TRBV7-9 and TRBJ2-3; D gene unclear. This CDR3 comprises 11 residues. The germline V gene encodes CDR1 SEHNR and CDR2 FQNEAQ (reference sequence). The V and J ends lost 2 bases and 3 bases respectively, with 0 bases between them. The CDR3 here is CASSLTDTQYF. The CDR3 nucleotides read TGTGCCAGCAGCTTAACAGATACGCAGTATTTT.

This clonotype was seen ten or more times. This chain links TRBV10-3 with TRBJ2-1; possible D gene TRBD1, 6 bases. Germline V CDR1 and CDR2: ENHRY, SYGVKD. This CDR3 is 16 amino acids long. Deletions cut 4 bases from V and 0 bases from J, with 13 bases between. The CDR3 DNA is TGTGCCATCAGTGGGATGACAGGAAGCTCCTACAATGAGCAGTTCTTC. Protein sequence: CAISGMTGSSYNEQFF.

The table lists this clonotype with many counts. The V and J genes are TRBV7-2 and TRBJ2-3; 16 nucleotides align to TRBD2. Germline values: CDR1 SGHTA, CDR2 FQGNSA. Trimming at V came to 5 bases and at J to 0 bases, leaving 8 bases not matched to a gene. The CDR3 sequence is 19 residues long. The CDR3 reads CASSLEGLAGGSSTDTQYF. The CDR3 nucleotides read TGTGCCAGCAGCCTAGAGGGACTAGCGGGAGGGTCTAGCACAGATACGCAGTATTTT.

This clonotype was recorded many times. This could be a read error, since a much larger clone is one nucleotide away. The chain links TRBV20-1 to TRBJ1-1; D is undetermined. Germline values: CDR1 DFQATT, CDR2 SNEGSKA (reference sequence). CDR3 length: 11 amino acids. CDR3 coding DNA: TGCAGGACTACAGTGAACACTGAAGCTTTCTTT. The encoded protein is CRTTVNTEAFF.

This clonotype was counted ten times or more. The J gene is TRBJ2-5, the V gene TRBV10-3, with 7 bases aligning to TRBD1. Germline CDR1 reads ENHRY; CDR2 reads SYGVKD. The V segment lost 2 bases and the J segment 3 bases; nucleotides outside the gene matches: 3. The CDR3 is 14 amino acids. CDR3 in amino acids: CAISEMTGKETQYF. DNA of the CDR3: TGTGCCATCAGTGAGATGACAGGGAAAGAGACCCAGTACTTC.

This clonotype appeared many times. The rearrangement links TRBV7-8 to TRBJ1-5; D remains ambiguous. Germline loops: CDR1 SGHVS, CDR2 FQNEAQ. CDR3 size: 14 residues. Trimming removed 4 bases from V and 4 bases from J, with 11 bases in between. This CDR3 is CASSYLMGNQPQHF. Here the CDR3 DNA reads TGTGCCAGCAGCTACCTCATGGGAAATCAGCCCCAGCATTTT. The full variable domain, in which reference TRBV7-8 and TRBJ1-5 provide the parts outside the CDR3, is GAGVSQSPRYKVAKRGQDVALRCDPISGHVSLFWYQQALGQGPEFLTYFQNEAQLDKSGLPSDRFFAERPEGSVSTLKIQRTQQEDSAVYLCASSYLMGNQPQHFGDGTRLSIL.

This clonotype was detected many times. Here the CDR3 reads CASSPRGIRYPSTDTQYF. CDR3 nucleotides: TGTGCCAGCAGCCCCCGAGGTATACGATATCCTAGCACAGATACGCAGTATTTT. The V and J genes are TRBV11-2 and TRBJ2-3, with D unclear. The germline gives CDR1 SGHAT, CDR2 FQNNGV. The length of the CDR3 is 18 residues. V lost 5 bases and J 0 bases, leaving 21 bases between the germline ends.

The table lists this clonotype with many counts. The chain couples TRBV20-1 to TRBJ2-2; no reliable D call. The V gene's germline CDR1 is DFQATT and CDR2 SNEGSKA (reference sequence). Trimming took 3 bases from V and 4 from J, leaving 3 bases between them. The CDR3 is 11 amino acids. The CDR3 here is CSARRTGELFF. DNA of the CDR3: TGCAGTGCTAGGCGCACCGGGGAGCTGTTTTTT.

This clonotype was recorded at least ten times. The genes are TRBV12-3 or TRBV12-4 and TRBJ1-3; TRBD1 aligns across 8 bases. This CDR3 spans 18 amino acids. Trimming cost V 5 bases and J 0 bases; bases outside gene matches: 12. The CDR3 loop reads CASSVTGQGLTSGNTIYF. In DNA form, the CDR3 reads TGTGCCAGCAGTGTGACCGGACAGGGACTTACCTCTGGAAACACCATATATTTT.

J is TRBJ2-1 and V is TRBV5-6; the match to TRBD1 covers 8 bases. The germline gives CDR1 SGHDT, CDR2 YYEEEE. The ends lost 0 bases at V and 0 bases at J; junction bases unmatched: 14. The CDR3 has 20 residues. The CDR3 is CASSLGLVDRGRSSYNEQFF. The DNA of the CDR3 is TGTGCCAGCAGCTTGGGCTTGGTCGACAGGGGTCGGAGCTCCTACAATGAGCAGTTCTTC.